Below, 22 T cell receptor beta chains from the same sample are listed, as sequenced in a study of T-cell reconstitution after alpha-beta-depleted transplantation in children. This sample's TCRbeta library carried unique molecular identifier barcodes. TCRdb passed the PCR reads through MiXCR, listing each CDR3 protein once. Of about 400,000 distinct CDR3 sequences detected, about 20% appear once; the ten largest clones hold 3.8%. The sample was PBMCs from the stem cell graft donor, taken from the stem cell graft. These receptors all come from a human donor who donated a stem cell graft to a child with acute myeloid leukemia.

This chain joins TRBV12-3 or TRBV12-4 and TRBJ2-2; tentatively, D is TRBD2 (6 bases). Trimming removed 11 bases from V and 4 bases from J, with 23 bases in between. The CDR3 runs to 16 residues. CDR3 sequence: CAGARGRIDGTGELFF. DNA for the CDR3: TGTGCCGGCGCCCGGGGGAGGATCGACGGCACCGGGGAGCTGTTTTTT.

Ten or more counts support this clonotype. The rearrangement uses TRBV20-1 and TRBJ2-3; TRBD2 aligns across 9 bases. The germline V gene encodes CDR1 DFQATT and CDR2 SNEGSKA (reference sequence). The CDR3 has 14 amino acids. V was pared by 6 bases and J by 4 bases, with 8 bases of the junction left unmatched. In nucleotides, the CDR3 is TGCAGTGCCCTCCTTAGCGGGGGATCAGATACGCAGTATTTT. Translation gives CSALLSGGSDTQYF.

The CDR3 here is CSARRAGAQEQFF. CDR3 DNA sequence: TGCAGTGCTAGAAGAGCGGGAGCCCAGGAGCAGTTCTTC. The rearrangement uses TRBV20-1 and TRBJ2-1, with 8 positions matching TRBD2. The CDR3 is 13 residues long. Losses at the gene ends were 2 bases for V and 10 bases for J; bases not matched to a gene: 7. Per the germline V gene, CDR1 is DFQATT and CDR2 is SNEGSKA (reference sequence).

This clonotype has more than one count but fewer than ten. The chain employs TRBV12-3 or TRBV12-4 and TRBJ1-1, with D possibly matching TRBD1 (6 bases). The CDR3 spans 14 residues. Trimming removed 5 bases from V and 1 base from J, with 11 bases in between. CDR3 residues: CASSRDTQNTEAFF. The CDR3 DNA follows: TGTGCCAGCAGTAGGGACACCCAGAACACTGAAGCTTTCTTT.

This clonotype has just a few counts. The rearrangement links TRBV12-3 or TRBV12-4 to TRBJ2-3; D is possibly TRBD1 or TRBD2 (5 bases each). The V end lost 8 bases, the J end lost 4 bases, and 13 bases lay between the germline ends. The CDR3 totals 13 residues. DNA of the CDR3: TGTGCCAGCCGGTATGGGGACGCAGATACGCAGTATTTT. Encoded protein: CASRYGDADTQYF.

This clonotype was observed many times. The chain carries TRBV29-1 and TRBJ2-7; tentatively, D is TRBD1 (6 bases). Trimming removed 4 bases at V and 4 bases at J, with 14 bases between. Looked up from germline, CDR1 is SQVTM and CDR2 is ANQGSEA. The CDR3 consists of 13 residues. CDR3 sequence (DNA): TGCAGCGTTGGGAAACAGGGTCCTTACGAGCAGTACTTC. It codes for CSVGKQGPYEQYF.

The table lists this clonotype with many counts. The CDR3 is CASSLFLSTQYF. The CDR3 nucleotides read TGTGCCAGCAGTCTTTTCCTCAGTACGCAGTATTTT. The chain combines TRBV12-3 or TRBV12-4 with TRBJ2-3; no clear D. V lost 5 bases, J lost 8 bases, and 11 bases lay in between. This CDR3 has 12 residues.

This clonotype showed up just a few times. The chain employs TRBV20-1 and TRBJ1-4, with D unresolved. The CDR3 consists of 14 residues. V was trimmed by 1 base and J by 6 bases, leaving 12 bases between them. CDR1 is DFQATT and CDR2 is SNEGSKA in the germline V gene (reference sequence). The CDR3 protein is CSARAVLGYEKLFF. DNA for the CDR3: TGCAGTGCTAGAGCCGTGCTGGGGTATGAAAAACTGTTTTTT.

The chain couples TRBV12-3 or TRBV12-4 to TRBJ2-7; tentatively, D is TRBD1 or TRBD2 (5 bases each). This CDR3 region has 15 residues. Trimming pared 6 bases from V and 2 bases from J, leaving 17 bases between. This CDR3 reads CASSPMGTGAYEQYF. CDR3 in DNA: TGTGCCAGCAGCCCCATGGGGACGGGTGCCTACGAGCAGTACTTC.

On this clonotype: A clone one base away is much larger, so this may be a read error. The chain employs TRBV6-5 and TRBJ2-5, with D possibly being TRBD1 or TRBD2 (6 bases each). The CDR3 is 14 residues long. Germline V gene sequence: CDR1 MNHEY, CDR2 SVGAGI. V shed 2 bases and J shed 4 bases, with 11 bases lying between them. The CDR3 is CASSYGGLGETQYF. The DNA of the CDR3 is TGTGCCAGCAGTTACGGGGGGCTTGGAGAGACCCAGTACTTC.

CDR3 DNA sequence: TGTGCCAGCAGTTTACCCCTCAGACTAGTAGGGAGCACAGATACGCAGTATTTT. As protein: CASSLPLRLVGSTDTQYF. The J gene is TRBJ2-3, the V gene TRBV12-3 or TRBV12-4, with TRBD2 as a possible D gene (6 bases). The V end lost 2 bases, the J end lost 0 bases, and 18 bases lay between the germline ends. The CDR3 spans 18 residues.

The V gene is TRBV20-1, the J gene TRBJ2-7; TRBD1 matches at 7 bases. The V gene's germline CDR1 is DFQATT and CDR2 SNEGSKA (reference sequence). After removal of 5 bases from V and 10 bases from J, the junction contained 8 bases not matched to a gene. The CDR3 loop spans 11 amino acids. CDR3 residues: CSADPQGDQYF. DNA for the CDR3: TGCAGTGCTGACCCCCAGGGGGATCAGTACTTC.

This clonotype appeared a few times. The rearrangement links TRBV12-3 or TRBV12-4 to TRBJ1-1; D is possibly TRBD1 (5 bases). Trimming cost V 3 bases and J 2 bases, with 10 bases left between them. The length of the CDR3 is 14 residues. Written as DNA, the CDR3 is TGTGCCAGCAGTTTGAATCGGGGCAACACTGAAGCTTTCTTT. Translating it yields CASSLNRGNTEAFF.

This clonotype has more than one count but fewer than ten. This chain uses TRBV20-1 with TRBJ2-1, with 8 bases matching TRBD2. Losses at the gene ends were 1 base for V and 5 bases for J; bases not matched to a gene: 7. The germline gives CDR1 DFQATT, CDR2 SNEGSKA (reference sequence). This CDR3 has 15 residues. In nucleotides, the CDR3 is TGCAGTGCTAGAGGGGTAGCGGGAATCAACAATGAGCAGTTCTTC. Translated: CSARGVAGINNEQFF.

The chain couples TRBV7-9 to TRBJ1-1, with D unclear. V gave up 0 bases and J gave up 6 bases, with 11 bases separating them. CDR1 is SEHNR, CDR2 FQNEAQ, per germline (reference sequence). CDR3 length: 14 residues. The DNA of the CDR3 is TGTGCCAGCAGCTTAGCGACGGTGAGCGCTGAAGCTTTCTTT. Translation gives CASSLATVSAEAFF.

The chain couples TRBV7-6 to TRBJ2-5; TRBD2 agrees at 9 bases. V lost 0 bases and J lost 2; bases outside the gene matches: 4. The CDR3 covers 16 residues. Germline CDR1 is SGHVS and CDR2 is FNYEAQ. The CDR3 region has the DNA TGTGCCAGCAGCTTAGCCGTTAGCGGGAGACAAGAGACCCAGTACTTC. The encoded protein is CASSLAVSGRQETQYF.

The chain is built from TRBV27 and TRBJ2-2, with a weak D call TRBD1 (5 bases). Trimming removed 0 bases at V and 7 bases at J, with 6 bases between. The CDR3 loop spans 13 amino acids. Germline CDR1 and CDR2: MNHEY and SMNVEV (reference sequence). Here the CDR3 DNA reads TGTGCCAGCAGTTTATCGCAGGGCGGGGAGCTGTTTTTT. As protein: CASSLSQGGELFF.

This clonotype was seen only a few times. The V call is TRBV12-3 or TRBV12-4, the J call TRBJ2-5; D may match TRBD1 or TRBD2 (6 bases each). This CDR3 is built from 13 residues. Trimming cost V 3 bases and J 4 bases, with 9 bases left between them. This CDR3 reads CASSFGGGETQYF. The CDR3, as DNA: TGTGCCAGCAGTTTTGGAGGGGGAGAGACCCAGTACTTC.

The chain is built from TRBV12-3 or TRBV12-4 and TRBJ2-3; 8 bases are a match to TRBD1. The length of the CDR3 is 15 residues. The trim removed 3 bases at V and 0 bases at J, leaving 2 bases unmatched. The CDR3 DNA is TGTGCCAGCAGTTTGACAGGGGCTAGCACAGATACGCAGTATTTT. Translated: CASSLTGASTDTQYF.

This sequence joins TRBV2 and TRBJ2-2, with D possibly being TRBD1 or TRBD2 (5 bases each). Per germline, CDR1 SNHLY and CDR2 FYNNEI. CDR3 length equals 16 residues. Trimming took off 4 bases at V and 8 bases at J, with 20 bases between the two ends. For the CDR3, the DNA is TGTGCCAGCAGTGTCGGCAGGGCGCTAGCCGCTGGGGAGCTGTTTTTT. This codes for CASSVGRALAAGELFF.

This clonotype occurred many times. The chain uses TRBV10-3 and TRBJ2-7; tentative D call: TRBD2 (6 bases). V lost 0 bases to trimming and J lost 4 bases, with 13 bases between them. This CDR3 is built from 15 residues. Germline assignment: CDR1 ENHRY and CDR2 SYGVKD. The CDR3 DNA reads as TGTGCCATCAGTGAGTCCTCCGGACTAAATTACGAGCAGTACTTC. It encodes CAISESSGLNYEQYF.

The CDR3 DNA reads TGTGCCAGCAGTTTCGGACGCCCGAACACTGAAGCTTTCTTT. Its protein is CASSFGRPNTEAFF. The chain uses TRBV28 and TRBJ1-1; D gene uncertain. Germline V gives CDR1 MDHEN, CDR2 SYDVKM. The V gene lost 3 bases and the J gene lost 1 base, with 9 bases spanning the gap. CDR3 length: 14 amino acids. Together with reference TRBV28 and TRBJ1-1, the CDR3 gives the full variable domain: DVKVTQSSRYLVKRTGEKVFLECVQDMDHENMFWYRQDPGLGLRLIYFSYDVKMKEKGDIPEGYSVSREKKERFSLILESASTNQTSMYLCASSFGRPNTEAFFGQGTRLTVV.